One and the same sample provided the 23 T cell receptor beta chains below, sequenced in a study of patients and donors after allogeneic stem cell transplantation. Each CDR3 protein is one row after TCRdb ran MiXCR on the RT-PCR reads. The profile shows about a million distinct CDR3 sequences, around 17% of them singletons. What was sequenced was blood, either unsorted or a sorted T cell fraction (not recorded which). These receptors came from a human donor who was either an allogeneic HSCT recipient or a stem cell or donor lymphocyte infusion donor (not recorded which). It is not recorded whose cells these are; they may come from a transplant donor.

The chain recombines TRBV20-1 with TRBJ2-5; no clear D gene. Germline-derived CDR1 and CDR2 are DFQATT and SNEGSKA (reference sequence). The CDR3 extends over 14 amino acids. Trimming cost V 6 bases and J 4 bases, with 18 bases left between them. In DNA form, the CDR3 reads TGCAGTGCCCCCGAAGTGGTTCGAGGAGAGACCCAGTACTTC. Residues: CSAPEVVRGETQYF.

The rearrangement links TRBV9 to TRBJ2-5; unclear D gene. This CDR3 has 13 residues. V was cut by 0 bases and J by 4 bases, with 7 bases left in between. The V gene's germline CDR1 is SGDLS and CDR2 YYNGEE. CDR3 residues: CASSVGQRETQYF. The DNA of the CDR3 is TGTGCCAGCAGCGTAGGGCAGAGAGAGACCCAGTACTTC.

This clonotype was seen a handful of times. The V gene is TRBV30, the J gene TRBJ2-1; D gene ambiguous. Trimming removed 0 bases at V and 6 bases at J, with 9 bases between. Per the germline V gene, CDR1 is GTSNPN and CDR2 is SVGIG (reference sequence). CDR3 length equals 13 residues. CDR3 protein: CAWSVRASNEQFF. The CDR3 DNA is TGTGCCTGGAGTGTACGGGCATCCAATGAGCAGTTCTTC. The full variable domain, its missing parts supplied by reference TRBV30 and TRBJ2-1, is SQTIHQWPATLVQPVGSPLSLECTVEGTSNPNLYWYRQAAGRGLQLLFYSVGIGQISSEVPQNLSASRPQDRQFILSSKKLLLSDSGFYLCAWSVRASNEQFFGPGTRLTVL.

This clonotype was seen a handful of times. The chain links TRBV7-9 to TRBJ2-7; D possibly uses TRBD1 or TRBD2 (5 bases each). The CDR3 totals 17 residues. Germline V gene data show CDR1 as SEHNR and CDR2 as FQNEAQ (reference sequence). V was clipped by 5 bases and J by 0 bases, with 20 bases between them. CDR3 nucleotide sequence: TGTGCCAGCAGCCCCCAGGGTGGTCGGGGTCGCTCCTACGAGCAGTACTTC. Residues: CASSPQGGRGRSYEQYF.

The chain couples TRBV5-6 to TRBJ2-1, with TRBD2 identical over 9 bases. In germline, CDR1 is SGHDT, CDR2 YYEEEE. The ends lost 4 bases at V and 7 bases at J; junction bases unmatched: 12. This CDR3 comprises 16 residues. In nucleotides, the CDR3 is TGTGCCAGCAGCGACAAAGCGGGGGGCCGGGGAAATGAGCAGTTCTTC. This gives the protein CASSDKAGGRGNEQFF.

The V gene is TRBV2, the J gene TRBJ2-7; 10 bases align to TRBD2. CDR3 size: 15 residues. CDR1 and CDR2 (germline): SNHLY, FYNNEI. J lost 2 bases, V lost 4 bases, and 5 bases had no gene match. The CDR3 sequence is CASSGTSGFPYEQYF. The CDR3 region has the DNA TGTGCCAGCAGTGGGACTAGCGGATTCCCCTACGAGCAGTACTTC.

This clonotype was counted a few times. The rearrangement links TRBV5-1 to TRBJ2-1, with D perhaps TRBD2 (6 bases). This CDR3 has 14 residues. V was clipped by 4 bases and J by 7 bases, with 15 bases between them. CDR1 and CDR2 (germline): SGHRS, YFSETQ. The CDR3, as DNA: TGCGCCAGCAGCCCACGGTTCCGGGGGAATGAGCAGTTCTTC. It encodes CASSPRFRGNEQFF.

The V and J genes are TRBV27 and TRBJ2-1, with TRBD2 matching over 9 bases. The CDR3 runs 15 residues. V dropped 5 bases and J dropped 8; count of bases not matched to a gene: 10. Germline CDR1 and CDR2: MNHEY and SMNVEV (reference sequence). The CDR3 region has the DNA TGTGCCAGCAGTCCCTCGGGCGGGGGGGCCTATGAGCAGTTCTTC. Translating gives CASSPSGGGAYEQFF.

CDR3 nucleotides: TGTGCCAGCAGTGAATCTACCGGACCCCGTGGCTACACCTTC. As protein: CASSESTGPRGYTF. This chain joins TRBV25-1 and TRBJ1-2; no clear D. Trimming pared 1 base from V and 7 bases from J, leaving 13 bases between. The CDR3 totals 14 residues. Germline values: CDR1 MGHDK, CDR2 SYGVNS.

J is TRBJ2-3 and V is TRBV20-1; 8 bases align to TRBD2. The CDR3 is 13 residues long. With V trimmed by 4 bases and J by 5 bases, 5 bases remained unmatched. Germline loops: CDR1 DFQATT, CDR2 SNEGSKA (reference sequence). The CDR3 region is CSATREAEDTQYF. CDR3 coding DNA: TGCAGTGCTACGCGGGAGGCGGAAGATACGCAGTATTTT.

This clonotype has more than one count but fewer than ten. The chain combines TRBV14 with TRBJ2-1, with D hard to call. Trimming stripped 2 bases from V and 8 bases from J, with 16 bases between. Germline CDR1 SGHDN, CDR2 FVKESK. This CDR3 comprises 15 residues. The CDR3 here is CASSQSLVVGYEQFF. CDR3 DNA: TGTGCCAGCAGCCAATCTCTCGTCGTGGGGTATGAGCAGTTCTTC.

V usage is TRBV5-1 and J usage is TRBJ2-5; 7 bases are shared with TRBD1. The germline gives CDR1 SGHRS, CDR2 YFSETQ. The length of the CDR3 is 17 residues. V was clipped by 0 bases and J by 4 bases; unmatched bases: 12. The CDR3 is CASSLANSDRAGETQYF. For the CDR3, the DNA is TGCGCCAGCAGCTTGGCCAATTCAGACAGGGCCGGAGAGACCCAGTACTTC.

This clonotype occurred many times. CDR3 loop: CATSGGTGTESNQPQHF. The CDR3 DNA reads TGTGCCACCAGTGGAGGTACCGGGACAGAAAGCAATCAGCCCCAGCATTTT. V and J are TRBV24-1 and TRBJ1-5, with TRBD1 identical over 7 bases. Trimming cost V 5 bases and J 1 base; bases outside gene matches: 10. The length of the CDR3 is 17 residues. Germline CDR1 is KGHDR and CDR2 is SFDVKD.

This clonotype has more than one count but fewer than ten. The chain uses TRBV12-3 or TRBV12-4 and TRBJ2-7; 7 bases match TRBD1. V lost 4 bases and J lost 3; bases outside the gene matches: 3. The CDR3 has 13 residues. The CDR3 nucleotides read TGTGCCAGCAGTTCGGGACAGAACTACGAGCAGTACTTC. Protein sequence: CASSSGQNYEQYF.

This clonotype was detected once. The chain recombines TRBV20-1 with TRBJ1-5; D is unclear. V lost 4 bases, J lost 1 base, and 8 bases lay in between. This CDR3 is 13 amino acids long. From germline, CDR1 is DFQATT and CDR2 SNEGSKA (reference sequence). The CDR3 DNA follows: TGCAGTGCTATGGAGGGAAGCAATCAGCCCCAGCATTTT. Amino acid sequence: CSAMEGSNQPQHF.

This clonotype occurred many times. The V gene is TRBV6-5, the J gene TRBJ1-2, with D unclear. This CDR3 has 16 residues. The germline V gene encodes CDR1 MNHEY and CDR2 SVGAGI. The V end lost 0 bases, the J end lost 4 bases, and 15 bases lay between the germline ends. CDR3 in DNA: TGTGCCAGCAGTTACTCGAATTCGGGTTTGGTCTATGGCTACACCTTC. It codes for CASSYSNSGLVYGYTF.

This chain uses TRBV12-3 or TRBV12-4 with TRBJ2-1; tentative D call: TRBD1 (7 bases). The CDR3 has 14 residues. The germline V and J ends were trimmed by 5 bases and 8 bases, with 16 bases remaining between them. The CDR3 nucleotides read TGTGCCAGCAGTCGACAGGGAACGGGGGATGAGCAGTTCTTC. Translating it yields CASSRQGTGDEQFF.

This clonotype was seen repeatedly, ten times or more. The chain recombines TRBV12-3 or TRBV12-4 with TRBJ2-2, with a possible D match to TRBD2 (6 bases). The CDR3 is 14 residues long. Trimming took 2 bases from V and 5 from J, leaving 9 bases between them. The CDR3 coding sequence is TGTGCCAGCAGTTTAACGGGACTGACCGGGGAGCTGTTTTTT. This gives the protein CASSLTGLTGELFF.

This clonotype showed up just a few times. V usage is TRBV15 and J usage is TRBJ1-5; D not certain. Germline V CDR1 and CDR2: LNHNV, YYDKDF (reference sequence). There are 13 residues in the CDR3. Trimming took off 0 bases at V and 8 bases at J, with 8 bases between the two ends. For the CDR3, the DNA is TGTGCCACCAGCAGAGATATGGCGGAGCCCCAGCATTTT. Amino acid sequence: CATSRDMAEPQHF.

This clonotype was found a few times. The chain links TRBV6-2 or TRBV6-3 to TRBJ2-7; D possibly corresponds to TRBD2 (6 bases). The CDR3 is made up of 14 amino acids. From germline, CDR1 is MNHEY and CDR2 SVGEGT. V was pared by 5 bases and J by 7 bases, with 18 bases between. CDR3 residues: CASSTRDSYREQYF. CDR3 nucleotides: TGTGCCAGCAGTACCCGGGACTCCTACCGAGAGCAGTACTTC.

The chain joins TRBV15 to TRBJ2-1; a possible D gene is TRBD2 (6 bases). Per the germline V gene, CDR1 is LNHNV and CDR2 is YYDKDF (reference sequence). The V gene lost 4 bases and the J gene lost 9 bases, with 13 bases spanning the gap. This CDR3 has 13 amino acids. CDR3 DNA sequence: TGTGCCACCAGCACCCGGCTAGCGACTGAGCAGTTCTTC. It encodes CATSTRLATEQFF.

This clonotype was observed a handful of times. The CDR3 coding sequence is TGTGCCAGTAGGCTAGGGACCCCCTCGGAGCAGTTCTTC. As protein: CASRLGTPSEQFF. The genes are TRBV19 and TRBJ2-1; either TRBD1 or TRBD2 may fit D (5 bases each). V was pared by 6 bases and J by 10 bases, with 16 bases between. Germline V gene lookup returns CDR1 LNHDA and CDR2 SQIVND (reference sequence). This CDR3 is 13 amino acids long.

This clonotype was found a few times. The chain uses TRBV7-2 and TRBJ2-3; no definite D call. The CDR3 has 15 amino acids. Germline V lookup: CDR1 SGHTA, CDR2 FQGNSA. V was pared by 5 bases and J by 2 bases, with 14 bases between. CDR3 DNA sequence: TGTGCCAGCAGCCCAAGGCTAGAGCTCACAGATACGCAGTATTTT. Its translation is CASSPRLELTDTQYF.